The 23 T cell receptor beta chains in this list originate from one sample, sequenced in a study of blood T cell repertoires in COVID-19. The assay was immunoSEQ multiplex PCR, and TCRdb's table has in-frame clones only and misses some. The data hold around 70,000 clones, with more than 90% observed a single time. Specimen: peripheral blood. All receptors derive from a man aged 45-65 years with acute or convalescent COVID-19.

The chain couples TRBV12-3 or TRBV12-4 to TRBJ1-2; 7 positions match TRBD1. The CDR3 runs to 13 residues. V shed 6 bases, J shed 4 bases, and the junction held 5 bases outside the gene matches. CDR3 DNA: TGTGCCAGCAGATTCCAGGGGGGCTATGGCTACACCTTC. Its protein product is CASRFQGGYGYTF.

The chain employs TRBV19 and TRBJ1-1; tentative D call: TRBD1 (6 bases). Trimming removed 4 bases from V and 0 bases from J, with 12 bases in between. Germline V gene sequence: CDR1 LNHDA, CDR2 SQIVND (reference sequence). The CDR3 extends over 15 amino acids. The chain's CDR3 is CASSTWTELNTEAFF. In DNA, the CDR3 is TGTGCCAGTAGTACCTGGACAGAGTTGAACACTGAAGCTTTCTTT.

In this sample, this clone turned up a few times. V gene TRBV6-5 combines with J gene TRBJ1-2; 7 positions match TRBD1. CDR3 size: 14 residues. With 6 bases clipped from V and 2 bases from J, the junction kept 6 bases outside the gene matches. Germline-derived CDR1 and CDR2 are MNHEY and SVGAGI. DNA for the CDR3: TGTGCCAGCAGCACCCTGACAGGGAACTATGGCTACACCTTC. This sequence encodes CASSTLTGNYGYTF.

This clone has a single count. The chain links TRBV7-2 to TRBJ2-7, with a tentative D call TRBD1 (5 bases). The CDR3 sequence is 15 residues long. The V gene lost 0 bases and the J gene lost 4 bases, with 13 bases spanning the gap. Germline V gene data show CDR1 as SGHTA and CDR2 as FQGNSA. CDR3 sequence reads: CASSLALVRAYEQYV. CDR3 DNA sequence: TGTGCCAGCAGCTTAGCGTTAGTCAGGGCTTACGAGCAGTACGTC.

J is TRBJ2-5 and V is TRBV6-5; 10 bases map to TRBD1. Germline CDR1 and CDR2: MNHEY and SVGAGI. After removal of 7 bases from V and 5 bases from J, the junction contained 7 bases not matched to a gene. This CDR3 contains 14 residues. CDR3 DNA: TGTGCCAGCAAGCGGGACAGGGGAAGGGAGACCCAGTACTTC. Translated: CASKRDRGRETQYF.

The V call is TRBV7-8, the J call TRBJ2-1, with 7 bases lining up with TRBD1. The CDR3 spans 14 residues. J was trimmed by 8 bases and V by 2 bases; bases with no gene match: 6. From germline, CDR1 is SGHVS and CDR2 FQNEAQ. The CDR3 protein is CASSLYRGRDEQFF. In nucleotides, the CDR3 is TGTGCCAGCAGCTTATACAGGGGACGGGATGAGCAGTTCTTC.

The V and J genes are TRBV19 and TRBJ2-5; 11 bases align to TRBD2. V lost 4 bases to trimming and J lost 4 bases; unmatched junction nucleotides: 8. Germline CDR1 and CDR2: LNHDA and SQIVND (reference sequence). The CDR3 is 16 amino acids. The CDR3 coding sequence is TGTGCCAGTAGTAAACTAGCGGGAGTATCGTTAGAGACCCAGTACTTC. This codes for CASSKLAGVSLETQYF.

This chain joins TRBV4-1 and TRBJ1-5, with TRBD1 identical over 7 bases. V was clipped by 0 bases and J by 11 bases; unmatched bases: 13. The CDR3 is 16 residues long. Germline CDR1 reads MGHRA; CDR2 reads YSYEKL. CDR3 in DNA: TGCGCCAGCAGCCAAGAGGTTCATGGACAGGAGCGGTCCCAGCATTTT. Its protein product is CASSQEVHGQERSQHF.

This chain links TRBV5-1 with TRBJ1-4; D gene uncertain. The CDR3 runs to 15 residues. Germline V gene data show CDR1 as SGHRS and CDR2 as YFSETQ. V lost 0 bases, J lost 4 bases, and 10 bases lay in between. In DNA, the CDR3 is TGCGCCAGCAGCTTGGAAGTTGGCAGTAATGAAAAACTGTTTTTT. Translating gives CASSLEVGSNEKLFF. The full variable domain, completed using reference TRBV5-1 and TRBJ1-4, is KAGVTQTPRYLIKTRGQQVTLSCSPISGHRSVSWYQQTPGQGLQFLFEYFSETQRNKGNFPGRFSGRQFSNSRSEMNVSTLELGDSALYLCASSLEVGSNEKLFFGSGTQLSVL.

CDR3: CASSPLPQGSYNEQFF. CDR3 coding DNA: TGTGCCAGCTCACCACTACCCCAGGGGTCCTACAATGAGCAGTTCTTC. V usage is TRBV18 and J usage is TRBJ2-1; a possible D gene is TRBD1 (6 bases). This CDR3 is built from 16 residues. Trimming left V 1 base short and J 1 base short, with 11 bases between. Germline V gives CDR1 KGHSH, CDR2 LQKENI.

This clone came up a few times. The J gene is TRBJ1-5, the V gene TRBV9; D gene ambiguous. This CDR3 contains 14 residues. Germline V gives CDR1 SGDLS, CDR2 YYNGEE. With 0 bases removed from V and 4 bases from J, the gap between germline ends came to 8 bases. CDR3 sequence reads: CASSVGGFNQPQHF. The DNA for the CDR3 is TGTGCCAGCAGCGTAGGAGGGTTTAATCAGCCCCAGCATTTT.

This chain joins TRBV5-6 and TRBJ2-3; D is ambiguous. CDR3 size: 14 residues. The germline V gene has CDR1 SGHDT and CDR2 YYEEEE. Trimming pared 0 bases from V and 13 bases from J, leaving 18 bases between. The DNA of the CDR3 is TGTGCCAGCAGCTTGGCCGATAGTGTGACTCCTAAGTATTTT. Translated: CASSLADSVTPKYF.

The rearrangement uses TRBV9 and TRBJ2-7; perhaps TRBD2 as D (6 bases). V was trimmed by 4 bases and J by 2 bases, leaving 13 bases between them. The CDR3 extends over 14 amino acids. CDR1 and CDR2 from the germline V gene are SGDLS and YYNGEE. In DNA, the CDR3 is TGTGCCAGCAGCTCGGGGGTGGGCGCCTACGAGCAGTACTTC. It encodes CASSSGVGAYEQYF.

The chain links TRBV7-2 to TRBJ1-3; D ambiguous. This CDR3 region has 15 residues. Trimming stripped 6 bases from V and 4 bases from J, with 16 bases between. CDR1 and CDR2 from the germline V gene are SGHTA and FQGNSA. The CDR3 sequence: CASSRGGREGNTIYF. The CDR3 DNA sequence: TGTGCCAGCAGTCGGGGAGGTCGTGAGGGAAACACCATATATTTT.

Concerning this clone: One end of the junction varies from germline; a read error may be responsible. This rearrangement joins TRBV20-1 to TRBJ2-3; D is undetermined. Germline-derived CDR1 and CDR2 are DFQATT and SNEGSKA (reference sequence). The length of the CDR3 is 11 residues. CDR3 nucleotides: TGCAGTGCTGGAGATAGAGATACGCAGTATTTT. It codes for CSAGDRDTQYF.

The chain couples TRBV5-1 to TRBJ2-1, with D perhaps matching TRBD1 (6 bases). V lost 4 bases to trimming and J lost 2 bases, with 16 bases between them. CDR1 SGHRS and CDR2 YFSETQ come from the germline V gene. This CDR3 has 16 amino acids. The CDR3 DNA is TGCGCCAGCAGCCACTGGGGGCGGACCCCCTACAATGAGCAGTTCTTC. Protein: CASSHWGRTPYNEQFF.

V and J are TRBV6-2 or TRBV6-3 and TRBJ2-5, with D perhaps matching TRBD1 (6 bases). The CDR3 runs to 14 residues. Trimming removed 4 bases at V and 4 bases at J, with 13 bases between. CDR1 and CDR2 from the germline V gene are MNHEY and SVGEGT. This chain's CDR3 is CASSLDRPGETQYF. The DNA of the CDR3 is TGTGCCAGCAGTTTAGACAGGCCGGGAGAGACCCAGTACTTC.

This rearrangement joins TRBV9 to TRBJ2-2, with D tentatively TRBD1 (6 bases). Germline lookup yields CDR1 SGDLS and CDR2 YYNGEE. The CDR3 consists of 14 residues. V lost 6 bases and J lost 7, with 16 bases in between. The CDR3, as DNA: TGTGCCAGCACCAGGGACAAACAGTACGGGGAGCTGTTTTTT. Amino acids: CASTRDKQYGELFF.

In its sample, this clone was seen a few times. Distinct nucleotide sequences in the sample also encode this CDR3. The V gene is TRBV2, the J gene TRBJ1-5, with D unclear. Trimming took off 3 bases at V and 5 bases at J, with 8 bases between the two ends. CDR1 is SNHLY and CDR2 is FYNNEI in the germline V gene. The CDR3 contains 13 residues. The CDR3 sequence: CASSEGRYQPQHF. CDR3 sequence (DNA): TGTGCCAGCAGTGAGGGCAGGTATCAGCCCCAGCATTTT. Variable domain in full (rest from reference TRBV2 and TRBJ1-5): EPEVTQTPSHQVTQMGQEVILRCVPISNHLYFYWYRQILGQKVEFLVSFYNNEISEKSEIFDDQFSVERPDGSNFTLKIRSTKLEDSAMYFCASSEGRYQPQHFGDGTRLSIL.

This chain joins TRBV7-3 and TRBJ2-1; D perhaps matches TRBD2 (6 bases). CDR3 length: 16 amino acids. Germline CDR1 SGHTA, CDR2 FQGTGA. Trimming removed 2 bases from V and 0 bases from J, with 11 bases in between. CDR3 coding DNA: TGTGCCAGCAGCTTATATGCGGGAATCTCCTACAATGAGCAGTTCTTC. Its protein product is CASSLYAGISYNEQFF. The full variable domain, completed using reference TRBV7-3 and TRBJ2-1, is GAGVSQTPSNKVTEKGKYVELRCDPISGHTALYWYRQSLGQGPEFLIYFQGTGAADDSGLPNDRFFAVRPEGSVSTLKIQRTERGDSAVYLCASSLYAGISYNEQFFGPGTRLTVL.

This clone was detected once. J is TRBJ2-7 and V is TRBV6-5; 12 bases are a match to TRBD2. The junction had 4 bases not matched to a gene; V was cut back by 2 bases and J by 2 bases. Per the germline V gene, CDR1 is MNHEY and CDR2 is SVGAGI. The CDR3 runs to 16 residues. CDR3 loop: CASSYPRLAGAYEQYF. In nucleotides, the CDR3 is TGTGCCAGCAGTTACCCCAGACTAGCGGGAGCCTACGAGCAGTACTTC.

The V gene is TRBV7-9, the J gene TRBJ1-2; a weak D match, TRBD1 (5 bases). The CDR3 contains 14 residues. Looked up from germline, CDR1 is SEHNR and CDR2 is FQNEAQ (reference sequence). Trimming pared 5 bases from V and 6 bases from J, leaving 16 bases between. CDR3: CASSPPYLTDGYTF. The CDR3 DNA reads as TGTGCCAGCAGCCCACCATACCTGACAGATGGCTACACCTTC.

This clone was seen once. The J gene is TRBJ2-7, the V gene TRBV7-3, with 9 nucleotides matching TRBD1. The CDR3 is 14 residues long. The germline V gene encodes CDR1 SGHTA and CDR2 FQGTGA. Unmatched junction bases numbered 2, after V lost 5 bases and J lost 0 bases. This CDR3 reads CASSRDRDSYEQYF. CDR3 sequence (DNA): TGTGCCAGCAGCCGGGACAGGGACTCCTACGAGCAGTACTTC. Supplemented by reference TRBV7-3 and TRBJ2-7, the full variable domain reads GAGVSQTPSNKVTEKGKYVELRCDPISGHTALYWYRQSLGQGPEFLIYFQGTGAADDSGLPNDRFFAVRPEGSVSTLKIQRTERGDSAVYLCASSRDRDSYEQYFGPGTRLTVT.